The entry below describes one T cell receptor beta chain. The antigen remains undetermined. Sequence data for DNA of cultured CD4+ T cells were generated by the Oncomine TCR Beta short-read assay. MiXCR was run by TCRdb on the PCR reads, yielding one entry per CDR3 protein. The sample has fewer than 15,000 distinct CDR3 sequences, around 40% seen once. The sample comes from a study of vaccination and CD4 T cells after COVID-19. Trimming at V came to 1 base and at J to 4 bases, leaving 3 bases not matched to a gene. The CDR3 contains 14 residues. Germline values: CDR1 SGHTA, CDR2 FQGNSA. The sample's treatment: approximately 11-day PBMC culture with coronavirus spike peptide pools or control peptides (ViraFEST assay).

This chain connects TRBV7-2 to TRBJ1-2, with 7 positions matching TRBD1. The sample was CD4+ T cells from blood, cultured in vitro, taken after SARS-CoV-2 vaccination. The sequence derives from a human donor who had recovered from COVID-19. CDR3 coding DNA: TGTGCCAGCAGCTTAGAGCGACAGGGCTATGGCTACACCTTC. Translating gives CASSLERQGYGYTF.